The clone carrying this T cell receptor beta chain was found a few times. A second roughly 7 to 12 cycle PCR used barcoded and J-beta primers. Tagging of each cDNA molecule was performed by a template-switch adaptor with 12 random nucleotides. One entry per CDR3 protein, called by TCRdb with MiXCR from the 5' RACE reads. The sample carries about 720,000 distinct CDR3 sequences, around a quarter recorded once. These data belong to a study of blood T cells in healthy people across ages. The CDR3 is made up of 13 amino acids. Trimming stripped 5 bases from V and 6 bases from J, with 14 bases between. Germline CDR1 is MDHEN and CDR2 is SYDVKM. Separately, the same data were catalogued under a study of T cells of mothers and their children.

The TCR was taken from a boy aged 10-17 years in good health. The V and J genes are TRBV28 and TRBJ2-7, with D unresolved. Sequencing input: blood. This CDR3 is CASSPPEPGEQYF. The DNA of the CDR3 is TGTGCCAGCAGTCCCCCTGAGCCTGGCGAGCAGTACTTC. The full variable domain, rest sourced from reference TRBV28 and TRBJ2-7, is DVKVTQSSRYLVKRTGEKVFLECVQDMDHENMFWYRQDPGLGLRLIYFSYDVKMKEKGDIPEGYSVSREKKERFSLILESASTNQTSMYLCASSPPEPGEQYFGPGTRLTVT.